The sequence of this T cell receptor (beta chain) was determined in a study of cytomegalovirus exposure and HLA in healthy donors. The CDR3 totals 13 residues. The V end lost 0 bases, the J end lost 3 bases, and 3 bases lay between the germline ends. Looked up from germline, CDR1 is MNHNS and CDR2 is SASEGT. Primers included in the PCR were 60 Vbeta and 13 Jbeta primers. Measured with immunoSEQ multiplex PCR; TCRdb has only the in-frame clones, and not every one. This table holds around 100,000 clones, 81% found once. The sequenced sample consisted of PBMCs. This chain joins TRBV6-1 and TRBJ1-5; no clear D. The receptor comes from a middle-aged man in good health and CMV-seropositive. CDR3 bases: TGTGCCAGCAGTGAAGCGTACAATCAGCCCCAGCATTTT. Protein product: CASSEAYNQPQHF.